These T cell receptor beta chains were read from a single sample in a study of regulatory T cells in long-lasting Graves disease. TCRdb analysed the multiplex PCR reads with MiXCR anew, one entry per CDR3 protein. The sample lists hundreds of thousands of distinct CDR3 sequences, about 16% occurring once. This sample was also put to use in a study of T cells in Graves' hyperthyroidism and ophthalmopathy.

The sequencing here drew on peripheral blood mononuclear cells (PBMCs), taken at new diagnosis, from a patient treated with antithyroid drugs. These receptors all stem from a man between 18 and 35 years old with Graves disease. CDR3s include the opening cysteine and the closing phenylalanine or tryptophan. The D gene is left open where the match is weak. Some rows have no size entry. The others give once, few or many, or a class for an expanded clone.

V: TRBV29-1
size: few
J: TRBJ2-7
D: TRBD2
CDR3: CSGVQWGGYEQYF
DNA: TGCAGCGGAGTTCAGTGGGGGGGGTACGAGCAGTACTTC

V: TRBV29-1
size: many
J: TRBJ2-3
D: NA
CDR3: CSVVAGRSNTQYF
DNA: TGCAGCGTTGTAGCAGGGAGGTCGAATACGCAGTATTTT

V: TRBV7-9
size: NA
J: TRBJ2-3
D: NA
CDR3: CASSPLRASTDTQYF
DNA: TGTGCCAGCAGCCCCCTCCGGGCTAGCACAGATACGCAGTATTTT

V: TRBV29-1
size: many
J: TRBJ1-1
D: NA
CDR3: CSVEWGPNTEAFF
DNA: TGCAGCGTTGAATGGGGGCCGAACACTGAAGCTTTCTTT

V: TRBV3-1
size: many
J: TRBJ1-5
D: TRBD1
CDR3: CASSPGGGGQPQHF
DNA: TGTGCCAGCAGCCCAGGGGGCGGCGGTCAGCCCCAGCATTTT

V: TRBV29-1
size: few
J: TRBJ2-3
D: TRBD2
CDR3: CSVSGASGKTDTQYF
DNA: TGCAGCGTCTCGGGAGCTAGCGGGAAGACAGATACGCAGTATTTT

V: TRBV24-1
size: NA
J: TRBJ2-5
D: NA
CDR3: CATSDLRVPETQYF
DNA: TGTGCCACCAGTGATCTCAGGGTGCCAGAGACCCAGTACTTC

V: TRBV2
size: many
J: TRBJ2-6
D: TRBD1
CDR3: CASSPGQLISGANVLTF
DNA: TGTGCCAGCAGCCCGGGACAGCTTATCTCTGGGGCCAACGTCCTGACTTTC

V: TRBV25-1
size: NA
J: TRBJ1-5
D: NA
CDR3: CASMRQDHSNQPQHF
DNA: TGTGCCAGCATGAGACAGGATCATAGCAATCAGCCCCAGCATTTT

V: TRBV9
size: few
J: TRBJ2-7
D: NA
CDR3: CASSVSRQGGEQYF
DNA: TGTGCCAGCAGCGTATCCCGGCAGGGGGGAGAGCAGTACTTC

V: TRBV6-5
size: once
J: TRBJ2-7
D: TRBD2
CDR3: CASSYSLPGLAGGNEQYF
DNA: TGTGCCAGCAGTTACTCTTTACCGGGACTAGCGGGAGGGAATGAGCAGTACTTC

V: TRBV6-1
size: NA
J: TRBJ2-2
D: TRBD2
CDR3: CASSQGLAGYTGELFF
DNA: TGTGCCAGCAGTCAAGGACTAGCTGGGTACACCGGGGAGCTGTTTTTT

V: TRBV20-1
size: many
J: TRBJ2-1
D: NA
CDR3: CSATAPGWSGITREQFF
DNA: TGCAGTGCTACCGCGCCGGGGTGGAGCGGCATTACCCGTGAGCAGTTCTTC

V: TRBV6-1
size: many
J: TRBJ2-5
D: NA
CDR3: CASSHRAGQETQYF
DNA: TGTGCCAGCAGCCACCGGGCTGGGCAAGAGACCCAGTACTTC

V: TRBV5-1
size: many
J: TRBJ2-7
D: NA
CDR3: CASSPVSSYEQYF
DNA: TGTGCCAGCAGCCCCGTAAGCTCCTACGAGCAGTACTTC

V: TRBV25-1
size: few
J: TRBJ2-1
D: NA
CDR3: CASSDLPNEQFF
DNA: TGTGCCAGCAGTGATCTCCCCAATGAGCAGTTCTTC

V: TRBV20-1
size: many
J: TRBJ1-2
D: NA
CDR3: CSAYGYTF
DNA: TGCAGTGCCTATGGCTACACCTTC

V: TRBV5-4
size: few
J: TRBJ1-2
D: TRBD1
CDR3: CASSLDLTGGYGYTF
DNA: TGTGCCAGCAGCTTGGACCTGACAGGGGGATATGGCTACACCTTC

V: TRBV20-1
size: many
J: TRBJ2-3
D: NA
CDR3: CSARDPKATDTQYF
DNA: TGCAGTGCTAGAGATCCGAAGGCCACAGATACGCAGTATTTT

V: TRBV19
size: few
J: TRBJ1-4
D: NA
CDR3: CASGEQAANEKLFF
DNA: TGTGCCAGTGGGGAACAGGCAGCTAATGAAAAACTGTTTTTT

V: TRBV5-1
size: many
J: TRBJ2-1
D: TRBD2
CDR3: CASSILAGENEQFF
DNA: TGCGCCAGCAGCATACTAGCGGGAGAGAATGAGCAGTTCTTC

V: TRBV6-1
size: many
J: TRBJ1-2
D: NA
CDR3: CASNQGLNGYTF
DNA: TGTGCCAGCAACCAGGGGCTCAATGGCTACACCTTC

V: TRBV7-2
size: few
J: TRBJ1-2
D: NA
CDR3: CASSLGGRHNYGYTF
DNA: TGTGCCAGCAGCTTAGGTGGGCGGCACAACTATGGCTACACCTTC

V: TRBV18
size: many
J: TRBJ2-7
D: NA
CDR3: CASSPQDLGYEQYF
DNA: TGTGCCAGCTCACCTCAGGACCTAGGCTACGAGCAGTACTTC

V: TRBV12-3/TRBV12-4
size: many
J: TRBJ1-1
D: TRBD1
CDR3: CASSPQGVDTEAFF
DNA: TGTGCCAGCAGTCCACAGGGGGTTGACACTGAAGCTTTCTTT

V: TRBV28
size: many
J: TRBJ1-1
D: TRBD1
CDR3: CASSLRQGRAYTEAFF
DNA: TGTGCCAGCAGTTTAAGACAGGGCAGGGCCTACACTGAAGCTTTCTTT